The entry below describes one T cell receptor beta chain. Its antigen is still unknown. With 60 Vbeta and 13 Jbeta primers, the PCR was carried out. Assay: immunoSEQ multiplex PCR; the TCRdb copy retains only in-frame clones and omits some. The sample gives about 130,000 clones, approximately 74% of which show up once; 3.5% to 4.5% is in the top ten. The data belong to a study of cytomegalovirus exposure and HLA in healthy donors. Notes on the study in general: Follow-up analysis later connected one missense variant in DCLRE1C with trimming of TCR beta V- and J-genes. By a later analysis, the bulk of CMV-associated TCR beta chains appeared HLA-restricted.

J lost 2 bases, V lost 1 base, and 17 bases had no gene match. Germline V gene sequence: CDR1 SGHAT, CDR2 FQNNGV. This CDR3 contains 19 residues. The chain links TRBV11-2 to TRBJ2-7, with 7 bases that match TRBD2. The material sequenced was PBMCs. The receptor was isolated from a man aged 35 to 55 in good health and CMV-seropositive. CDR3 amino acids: CASSLGGGFQGGRAYEQYF. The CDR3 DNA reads TGTGCCAGCAGCTTAGGGGGAGGTTTCCAGGGAGGGAGGGCCTACGAGCAGTACTTC.